This T cell receptor beta chain is from a study of blood T cells in healthy people across ages. Germline V gene data show CDR1 as SGDLS and CDR2 as YYNGEE. This CDR3 contains 17 residues. Trimming cost V 3 bases and J 6 bases; bases outside gene matches: 13. Primers used in a second PCR of about 7 to 12 cycles were a sample-barcoded 5' primer and a J-beta primer mix. TCRdb reanalysed the 5' RACE reads using MiXCR and keeps one entry per CDR3 protein. Among a few hundred thousand distinct CDR3 sequences listed, roughly a quarter were seen once. Separately, the same data were catalogued under a study of T cells of mothers and their children.

The receptor comes from a boy aged 2 to 9 in good health. The V and J genes are TRBV9 and TRBJ2-5; 11 bases fit TRBD2. The sample consisted of blood. CDR3 sequence: CASSATLTSGGRKTQYF. In DNA, the CDR3 is TGTGCCAGCAGCGCGACTCTCACTAGCGGGGGCCGGAAGACCCAGTACTTC.